The 13 T cell receptor beta chains listed next were all sequenced from one sample in a study of CD8+CD57+ T cells in acquired aplastic anemia. Profiling that covered TCR beta VDJ and CDR3 relied on genomic DNA as its template. TCRdb re-analysed the reads in MiXCR, keeping a single row per CDR3 protein. Of hundreds of thousands of distinct CDR3 sequences listed, approximately 45% are singletons. Previously, flow cytometry had revealed CD8+CD57+ cell expansion in the patients chosen for sequencing. Sequencing used sorted CD4+, CD8+, or CD8+CD57+ T cells (not recorded which) from PBMCs. The receptors stem from a human donor with aplastic anemia.

This clonotype was counted a single time. The V call is TRBV29-1, the J call TRBJ1-3, with D unclear. CDR3 length equals 14 residues. Trimming took 3 bases from V and 0 from J, leaving 9 bases between them. The germline V gene encodes CDR1 SQVTM and CDR2 ANQGSEA. The CDR3 nucleotides are TGCAGCGTTGAGGCCAGCCGCTCTGGAAACACCATATATTTT. It codes for CSVEASRSGNTIYF.

This clonotype was picked up many times. The rearrangement joins TRBV4-1 to TRBJ2-7, with 11 nucleotides matching TRBD2. Germline V gene sequence: CDR1 MGHRA, CDR2 YSYEKL. The CDR3 is 17 residues long. J was trimmed by 3 bases and V by 1 base; bases with no gene match: 8. This CDR3 is CASSQVGSLAGGYEQYF. For the CDR3, the DNA is TGCGCCAGCAGCCAAGTGGGTTCGCTAGCGGGGGGCTACGAGCAGTACTTC.

The chain combines TRBV7-4 with TRBJ1-2, with D tentatively TRBD1 (6 bases). Trimming shortened V by 1 base and J by 1 base, and 10 bases separated the two germline ends. Germline lookup yields CDR1 SGHVT and CDR2 SQSDAQ. The CDR3 extends over 15 amino acids. The CDR3 nucleotides read TGTGCCAGCAGCTTAGGGACAGATCTTAACTATGGCTACACCTTC. Its translation: CASSLGTDLNYGYTF.

This clonotype was observed a single time. The chain has TRBV27 and TRBJ1-2; D unclear. The CDR3 length is 17 residues. Germline assignment: CDR1 MNHEY and CDR2 SMNVEV (reference sequence). The V end was cut by 2 bases, the J end by 4 bases, with 20 bases between. The CDR3 region has the DNA TGTGCCAGCAGTTTAAGTTGGAACCAGGAAGTTCCCTATGGCTACACCTTC. Translating gives CASSLSWNQEVPYGYTF.

The rearrangement joins TRBV19 to TRBJ2-7, with TRBD2 identical over 14 bases. The V and J ends lost 8 bases and 5 bases, in that order; junction bases with no gene match: 14. The CDR3 runs to 17 residues. Germline V lookup: CDR1 LNHDA, CDR2 SQIVND (reference sequence). The CDR3, as DNA: TGTGCCAGTTCGCCGGGACTAGCGGGAGTCTCTGTCCACGAGCAGTACTTC. Translating gives CASSPGLAGVSVHEQYF.

The chain links TRBV24-1 to TRBJ1-2; D is unresolved. This CDR3 is 13 amino acids long. Trimming removed 5 bases from V and 1 base from J, with 7 bases in between. Per germline, CDR1 KGHDR and CDR2 SFDVKD. The CDR3 DNA sequence: TGTGCCACCAGTGGTGCTTTTAACTATGGCTACACCTTC. This codes for CATSGAFNYGYTF.

The CDR3 region is CAISEGSNSPLHF. In DNA form, the CDR3 reads TGTGCCATCAGTGAGGGCAGCAATTCACCCCTCCACTTT. The chain employs TRBV10-3 and TRBJ1-6; D ambiguous. CDR1 is ENHRY, CDR2 SYGVKD, per germline. Trimming left V 2 bases short and J 7 bases short, with 6 bases between. The CDR3 loop spans 13 amino acids.

This clonotype was counted once. The chain links TRBV2 to TRBJ2-1, with a possible D match to TRBD1 (6 bases). CDR3 length: 16 residues. V lost 8 bases to trimming and J lost 1 base, with 18 bases between them. The germline V gene encodes CDR1 SNHLY and CDR2 FYNNEI. The CDR3 nucleotides read TGTGCCAGCTATGGGGGCATCGACTTTTCCTACAATGAGCAGTTCTTC. Protein: CASYGGIDFSYNEQFF.

This clonotype was counted many times. V and J are TRBV20-1 and TRBJ2-7, with TRBD2 identical over 7 bases. This CDR3 spans 14 amino acids. V trimming: 1 base; J trimming: 2 bases; junction bases outside the gene matches: 5. In germline, CDR1 is DFQATT, CDR2 SNEGSKA (reference sequence). CDR3 sequence (DNA): TGCAGTGCTAGAGTTCGAGGGAGGGCCTACGAGCAGTACTTC. It is translated as CSARVRGRAYEQYF.

The chain is built from TRBV9 and TRBJ1-2; 8 positions match TRBD1. CDR1 is SGDLS and CDR2 is YYNGEE in the germline V gene. The trim removed 0 bases at V and 6 bases at J, leaving 10 bases unmatched. The CDR3 runs to 16 residues. The CDR3 DNA follows: TGTGCCAGCAGCGTAGTTGGGACGGACAGGGAGGATGGCTACACCTTC. Its protein is CASSVVGTDREDGYTF.

In this sample, this clonotype turned up many times. The chain combines TRBV12-3 or TRBV12-4 with TRBJ2-7, with D possibly matching TRBD2 (5 bases). Trimming left V 1 base short and J 1 base short, with 11 bases between. The CDR3 is made up of 15 amino acids. Written as DNA, the CDR3 is TGTGCCAGCAGTTTAGGGCCTCCGGGGTCCTACGAGCAGTACTTC. This translates into CASSLGPPGSYEQYF.

The V and J genes are TRBV6-2 or TRBV6-3 and TRBJ2-1; 10 positions match TRBD2. CDR3 length: 16 residues. With 6 bases clipped from V and 1 base from J, the junction kept 6 bases outside the gene matches. From germline, CDR1 is MNHEY and CDR2 SVGEGT. The CDR3 loop is CASRQAGGPSYNEQFF. CDR3 bases: TGTGCCAGCAGACAAGCGGGGGGGCCATCCTACAATGAGCAGTTCTTC.

This chain links TRBV10-1 with TRBJ2-7; TRBD2 matches at 14 bases. The V gene end was trimmed by 4 bases and the J gene end by 4 bases; junction bases not matched to a gene: 18. This CDR3 comprises 20 residues. Looked up from germline, CDR1 is WNHNN and CDR2 is SYGVQD (reference sequence). The CDR3 DNA reads as TGCGCCAGCAGTGCTAGAGACCCCTCGACTAGCGGGAGGGAGAGGTACGAGCAGTACTTC. Its protein is CASSARDPSTSGRERYEQYF.